This TCR beta chain came from a study of PD-L1 blockade in urothelial cancer. Study details: Analyzed time points were 3 weeks (second dose) and 6 weeks after therapy began. Specimens of blood held a median count of about 150,000 T cells.

Study outcomes and limitations: Clonality of blood TCR below the median before treatment predicted better survival.

The CDR3 is 15 residues long. V lost 10 bases and J lost 0, with 16 bases in between. Germline V gene sequence: CDR1 SGHNT, CDR2 YYREEE (reference sequence). Libraries were prepared by immunoSEQ multiplex PCR; TCRdb keeps only in-frame clonotypes and omits some of them. Here the sample spans around 33,000 clones, over 75% being singletons. As concerns this clone: Its target is not known.

Sequenced material: PBMCs, taken around atezolizumab (anti-PD-L1) treatment. The gene calls are TRBV5-4 and TRBJ1-4; the D gene is possibly TRBD1 (5 bases). The receptor's source is a man aged 65 to 79 with urothelial cancer. CDR3 region: CAVGSPGATNEKLFF. The CDR3 DNA follows: TGTGCCGTCGGATCACCGGGGGCAACTAATGAAAAACTGTTTTTT.